This T cell receptor (beta chain) was obtained from a study of T cell responses to AZD1222 COVID-19 vaccine. Overall study findings and caveats: Researchers report vaccine-associated CD4 TCRs spanning spike, with dominance at 160-218 and 743-854. Clonal diversity may have been underestimated in mostly white British donors.

Deletions cut 3 bases from V and 5 bases from J, with 11 bases between. The germline V gene encodes CDR1 MNHEY and CDR2 SMNVEV (reference sequence). CDR3 length: 14 amino acids. Data came from immunoSEQ multiplex PCR; TCRdb stores just in-frame clones and leaves some out. The table includes 110,000 or so clones, around 90% detected once. Remarks on this clone: Antigen specificity is unknown.

The chain couples TRBV27 to TRBJ1-5; tentatively, D is TRBD1 (5 bases). This sequence was found in an adult in good health. The sample consisted of peripheral blood, taken on day 0 of MenACWY control vaccination. CDR3 DNA sequence: TGTGCCAGCAGTTTGTCGGGACCACATCAGCCCCAGCATTTT. Translated, it gives CASSLSGPHQPQHF.